This note documents a single T cell receptor (beta chain) sequence. Its antigen is currently not known. Base qualities are missing; no much larger clone stands one base away. The data belong to a study of blood T cell repertoires in COVID-19 (dated by TCRdb to the early 2020s). Regarding the study in general: Samples covering the acute and convalescent phases of COVID-19 were provided by collaborators in the United States, Italy and Spain. The material from the prospective study consisted of cDNA or gDNA derived from T cells, B-cell-depleted T cells, or PBMCs. Deeply sampled blood TCRbeta repertoires from subjects exposed to, actively infected with, or recovered from COVID-19 were included in the dataset. The repertoires were released in a freely available public database intended as a resource for research on the immune response to SARS-CoV-2. The samples were drawn from two sources: the first 160 participants of the ongoing ImmuneRACE study, and 1,200 or so subjects contributed by 6 global collaborators. Sample metadata almost always included a de-identified subject ID, COVID-19 status, age in years and sex. Where available, HLA class I and class II types were obtained from metadata supplied by the sample provider rather than from assay-based typing.

Enrolling through a virtual design, the prospective study's participants ranged in age from roughly 18 to 89 years and lived across roughly 23 United States geographic areas. To assign participants to cohorts, the prospective study relied on clinical history that participants themselves reported in a screening survey and a study questionnaire. Recovered participants in ImmuneRACE Cohort 3 were defined by two consecutive negative NP/OP PCR tests, clearance by a healthcare professional, or resolution of symptoms. Each participant in the prospective study had whole blood, serum and a nasopharyngeal or oropharyngeal swab collected by mobile phlebotomists. Prospective study participants could optionally give additional blood draws and questionnaires over an approximately two-month period. Before DNA extraction, prospective study blood samples were shipped either frozen or at room temperature. The paper's findings and limits, for the study overall: The amount of clinical and demographic metadata varied by source and participant and was provided uncurated.

The CDR3 has 14 amino acids, counting the end cysteine and phenylalanine. Just CDR3 DNA is preserved here, 42 bases in frame from base 1. The germline V gene supplies CDR1 SGHTA and CDR2 FQGTGA. At the junction V is shortened by 5 bases and J by 10 bases; bases outside the gene matches: 10. The immunoSEQ Assay, a bias-controlled multiplex PCR, was used to amplify TCRbeta CDR3 regions from genomic DNA. In the authors' own workflow: Nucleated cell counts per sample were estimated from amplification of reference gene primers within the assay. To quantify the absolute abundance of each unique TCRbeta CDR3 rearrangement, sequence reads were collapsed and filtered. For each sample, productive Simpson clonality was calculated by taking the square root of Simpson's diversity index across productive rearrangements. As stored in TCRdb, this immuneACCESS dataset retains in-frame rearrangements with V and J assigned. A fraction of the clones does not appear; measured against another copy, unresolved V genes explain less than half of the discrepancy, and the remainder lacks a known reason. D and trimming were read from the DNA, whereas the V and J calls and clone size are those reported in that table. The sample table lists roughly 230,000 clones, more than 65% of them with a count of one. The top ten clonotypes cover roughly 3.2% of the sample.

This receptor was identified in a man in his fifties or sixties who had recovered from COVID-19. Sequences were obtained from PBMCs or T cells enriched from blood (not recorded which). The chain joins TRBV7-3 to TRBJ2-3, with TRBD2 identical over 9 junction bases. CDR3 protein: CASSPGLARGAQYF. The DNA sequence follows: TGTGCCAGCAGCCCCGGACTAGCGAGGGGTGCGCAGTATTTT. Outside the CDR3, residues come from the reference TRBV7-3 and TRBJ2-3 proteins, so the full variable domain is: GAGVSQTPSNKVTEKGKYVELRCDPISGHTALYWYRQSLGQGPEFLIYFQGTGAADDSGLPNDRFFAVRPEGSVSTLKIQRTERGDSAVYLCASSPGLARGAQYFGPGTRLTVL.